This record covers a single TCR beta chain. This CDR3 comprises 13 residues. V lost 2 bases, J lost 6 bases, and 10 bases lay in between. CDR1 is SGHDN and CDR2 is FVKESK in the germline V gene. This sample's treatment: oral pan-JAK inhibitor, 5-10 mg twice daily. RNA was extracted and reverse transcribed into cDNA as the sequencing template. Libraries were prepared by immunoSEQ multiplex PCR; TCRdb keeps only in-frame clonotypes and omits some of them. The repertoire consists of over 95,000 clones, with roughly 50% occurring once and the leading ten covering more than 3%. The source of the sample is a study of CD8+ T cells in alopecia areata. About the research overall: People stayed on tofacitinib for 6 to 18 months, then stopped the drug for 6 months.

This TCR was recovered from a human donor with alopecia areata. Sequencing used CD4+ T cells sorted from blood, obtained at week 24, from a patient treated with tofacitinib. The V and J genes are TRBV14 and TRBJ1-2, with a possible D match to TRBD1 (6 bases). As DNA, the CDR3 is TGTGCCAGCAGCCAAATTCAGGGGAATGGCTACACCTTC. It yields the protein CASSQIQGNGYTF.